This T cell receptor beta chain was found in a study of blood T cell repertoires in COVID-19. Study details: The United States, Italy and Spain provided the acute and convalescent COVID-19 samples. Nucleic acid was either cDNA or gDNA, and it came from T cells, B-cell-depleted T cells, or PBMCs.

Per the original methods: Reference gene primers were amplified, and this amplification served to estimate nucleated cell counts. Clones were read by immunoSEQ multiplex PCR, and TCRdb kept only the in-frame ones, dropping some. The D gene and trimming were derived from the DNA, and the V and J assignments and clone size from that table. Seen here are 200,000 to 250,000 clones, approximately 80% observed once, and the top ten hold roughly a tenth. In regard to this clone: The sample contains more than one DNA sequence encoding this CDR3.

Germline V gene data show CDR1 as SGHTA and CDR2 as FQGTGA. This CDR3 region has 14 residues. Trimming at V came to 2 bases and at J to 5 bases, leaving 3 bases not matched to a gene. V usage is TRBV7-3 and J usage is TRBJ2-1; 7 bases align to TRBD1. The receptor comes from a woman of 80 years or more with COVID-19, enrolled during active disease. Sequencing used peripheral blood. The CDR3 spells CASSLRQGNNEQFF. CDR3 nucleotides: TGTGCCAGCAGCTTACGACAGGGAAACAATGAGCAGTTCTTC.